The clone carrying this TCR beta chain showed up just a few times. Germline values: CDR1 SGHAT, CDR2 FQNNGV. The CDR3 runs to 16 residues. Trimming removed 5 bases at V and 0 bases at J, with 14 bases between. These data are taken from a study of T cells in Graves' hyperthyroidism and ophthalmopathy. Amplification of TCR beta CDR3 regions was performed using RNA transcripts as template. An initial round of RT-PCR targeting the TCR CDR3 relied on the HTBI primer set. From the multiplex PCR reads, TCRdb called clonotypes with MiXCR, one entry per CDR3 protein. The repertoire has roughly 740,000 distinct CDR3 sequences, about 15% of them found once; the top ten carry under 8.5%.

The source material was blood. The origin of this receptor is a man aged 18 to 35 with Graves' hyperthyroidism. This rearrangement joins TRBV11-2 to TRBJ2-1; D not certain. CDR3 in DNA: TGTGCCAGCAGCCGTATGACTGGAAGCTCCTACAATGAGCAGTTCTTC. Protein product: CASSRMTGSSYNEQFF.